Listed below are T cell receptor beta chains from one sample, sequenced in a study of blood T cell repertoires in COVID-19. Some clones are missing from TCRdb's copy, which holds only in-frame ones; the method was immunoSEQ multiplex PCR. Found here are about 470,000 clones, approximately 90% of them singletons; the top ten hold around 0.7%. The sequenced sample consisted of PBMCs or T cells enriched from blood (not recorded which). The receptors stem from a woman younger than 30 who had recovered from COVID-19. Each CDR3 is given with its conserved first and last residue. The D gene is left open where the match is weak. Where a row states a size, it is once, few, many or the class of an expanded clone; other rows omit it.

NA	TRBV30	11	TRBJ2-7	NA	TGTGCCTGGAGGGTAGAAAGCGAGCAGTACTTC	CAWRVESEQYF
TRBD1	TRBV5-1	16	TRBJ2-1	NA	TGCGCCAGCAGCTGGGTGGGGGACAGCTCCTACAATGAGCAGTTCTTC	CASSWVGDSSYNEQFF
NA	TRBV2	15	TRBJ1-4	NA	TGTGCCGCCCATCGAGCGGGGGGAAGGAATGAAAAACTGTTTTTT	CAAHRAGGRNEKLFF
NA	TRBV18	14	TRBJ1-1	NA	TGTGCCAGCTCGAGTGAACAGGTGAACACTGAAGCTTTCTTT	CASSSEQVNTEAFF
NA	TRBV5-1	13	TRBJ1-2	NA	TGCGCCAGCAGCTTGAATCTCCAGGAAGGCTACACCTTC	CASSLNLQEGYTF
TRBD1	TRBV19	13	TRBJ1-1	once	TGTGCCAGTAGTACTATTCAGGGGGTTGAAGCTTTCTTT	CASSTIQGVEAFF
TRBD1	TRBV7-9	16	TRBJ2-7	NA	TGTGCCAGCGCCTCCGAAGGACAGGGGGCTTCCTACGAGCAGTACTTC	CASASEGQGASYEQYF
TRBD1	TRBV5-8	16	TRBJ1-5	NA	TGTGCCAGCAGCTTGTACAGGGGGCAGGGCAATCAGCCCCAGCATTTT	CASSLYRGQGNQPQHF
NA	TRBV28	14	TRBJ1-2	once	TGTGCCAGCAGTTTGACGCGCGGGGGCTATGGCTACACCTTC	CASSLTRGGYGYTF
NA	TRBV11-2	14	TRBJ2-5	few	TGTGCCAGCAGCTTACCGGGAACCGCAGGGGACCAGTACTTC	CASSLPGTAGDQYF
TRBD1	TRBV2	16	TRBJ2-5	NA	TGTGCCAGCAGTGAAACAGGGGGCAATTCGGGGGAGACCCAGTACTTC	CASSETGGNSGETQYF
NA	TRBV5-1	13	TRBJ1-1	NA	TGCGCCAGCAGCTTGGTGGGGAGGAGGAAGGCTTTCTTT	CASSLVGRRKAFF
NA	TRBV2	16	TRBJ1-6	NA	TGTGCCAGCAGCTCCATCGCCTTCGGGGGGAGTTCACCCCTCCACTTT	CASSSIAFGGSSPLHF
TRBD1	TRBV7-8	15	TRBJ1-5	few	TGTGCCAGCAGCTTAATGACAGGGAGAAATCAGCCCCAGCATTTT	CASSLMTGRNQPQHF
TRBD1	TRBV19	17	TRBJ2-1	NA	TGTGCCAGTAGCAAACGTACCGGGACAGGGGTAGGCAATGAGCAGTTCTTC	CASSKRTGTGVGNEQFF
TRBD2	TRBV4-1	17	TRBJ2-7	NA	TGCGCCAGCAGCCAAGTCCGCCTAGCGGGGGGCTTCTACGAGCAGTACTTC	CASSQVRLAGGFYEQYF
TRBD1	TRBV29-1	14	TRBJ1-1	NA	TGCAGCACTTGGTCGTCCCAACAGGGGACTGAAGCTTTCTTT	CSTWSSQQGTEAFF
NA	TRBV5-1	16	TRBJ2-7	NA	TGCGCCAGCAGCTTGGATTACGGGGCAGGGGGGTACGAGCAGTACTTC	CASSLDYGAGGYEQYF
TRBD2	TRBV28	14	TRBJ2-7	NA	TGTGCCAGCAGGGGAGGGGCGGGAAACTACGAGCAGTACTTC	CASRGGAGNYEQYF
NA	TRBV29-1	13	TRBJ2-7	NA	TGCAGCGTTGAGGCAACAACGCCCTACGAGCAGTACTTC	CSVEATTPYEQYF
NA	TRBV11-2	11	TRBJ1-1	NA	TGTGCCAGCAGCTTATTAACTGAAGCTTTCTTT	CASSLLTEAFF
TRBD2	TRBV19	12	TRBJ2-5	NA	TGTGCCAGCCGGGGGGGGGAAGAGACCCAGTACTTC	CASRGGEETQYF
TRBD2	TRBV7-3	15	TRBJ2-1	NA	TGTGCCAGCAGCCGGACTAGCGGGGCATCCGATGAGCAGTTCTTC	CASSRTSGASDEQFF
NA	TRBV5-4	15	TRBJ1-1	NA	TGTGCCAGCAGCTCCTGGGGGGGTACGGGCACTGAAGCTTTCTTT	CASSSWGGTGTEAFF
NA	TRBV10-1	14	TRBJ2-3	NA	TGCGCCAGCAGTTCGGACAAGGACACAGATACGCAGTATTTT	CASSSDKDTDTQYF
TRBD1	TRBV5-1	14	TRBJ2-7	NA	TGCGCCAGCAGGATAGGGGGCGACATGTACGAGCAGTACTTC	CASRIGGDMYEQYF
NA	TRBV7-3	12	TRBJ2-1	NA	TGTGCCAGCAGCTTCGCAGGGAATGAGCAGTTCTTC	CASSFAGNEQFF
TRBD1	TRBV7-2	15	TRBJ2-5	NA	TGTGCCAGCAGCGTCTCCGGGACAGCGGCCGGGACCCAGTACTTC	CASSVSGTAAGTQYF
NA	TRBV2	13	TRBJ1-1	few	TGTGCCAGCAGTGATGACAGCCGAGATGAAGCTTTCTTT	CASSDDSRDEAFF
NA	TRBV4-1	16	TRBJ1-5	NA	TGCGCCAGCAGCCAATACAATGGCGGGGGCAATCAGCCCCAGCATTTT	CASSQYNGGGNQPQHF
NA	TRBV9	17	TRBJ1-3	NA	TGTGCCAGCAGCGAGCAAGTATTGATGTCCTCTGGAAACACCATATATTTT	CASSEQVLMSSGNTIYF
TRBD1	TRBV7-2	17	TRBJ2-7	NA	TGTGCCAGCAGCTTAAGCCCAGGGGGCTACCACTCCTACGAGCAGTACTTC	CASSLSPGGYHSYEQYF
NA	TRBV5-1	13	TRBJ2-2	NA	TGCGCCAGCGGGGGGGCCGTGGCCGGGGAGCTGTTTTTT	CASGGAVAGELFF
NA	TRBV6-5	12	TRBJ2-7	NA	TGTGCCAGCAGTTATAGCAACTACGAGCAGTACTTC	CASSYSNYEQYF
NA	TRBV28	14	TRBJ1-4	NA	TGTGCCAGCAGCCAAGGGGGGGCTAATGAAAAACTGTTTTTT	CASSQGGANEKLFF
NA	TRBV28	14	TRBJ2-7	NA	TGTGCCAGCAGTTTCGGCGTCACGGGTTACGGGCAGTACTTC	CASSFGVTGYGQYF
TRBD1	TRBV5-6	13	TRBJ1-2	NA	TGTGCCAGCAGCATAAACAGGGGGGGAGGCTACACCTTC	CASSINRGGGYTF
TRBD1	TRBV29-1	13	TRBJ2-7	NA	TGCAGCGTTGAAGAAACCGGGACAGAAGAGCAGTACTTC	CSVEETGTEEQYF
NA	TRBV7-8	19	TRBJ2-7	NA	TGTGCCAGCAGCTTCTTTAGGTTTTCAAGTCGACAGACAGCCTACGAGCAGTACTTC	CASSFFRFSSRQTAYEQYF
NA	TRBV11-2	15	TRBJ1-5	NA	TGTGCCAGCAGTCGTGCTGGGACAAGCAATCAGCCCCAGCATTTT	CASSRAGTSNQPQHF
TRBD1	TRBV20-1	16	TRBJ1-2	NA	TGCAGTGCTAGTGGGGACAGGGGGGAATCTAACTATGGCTACACCTTC	CSASGDRGESNYGYTF
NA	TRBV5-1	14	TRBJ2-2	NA	TGCGCCAGCAGCCATTACACGAACACCGGGGAGCTGTTTTTT	CASSHYTNTGELFF
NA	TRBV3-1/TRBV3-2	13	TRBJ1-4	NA	TGTGCCAGCAGCCCAGCGACTAATGAAAAACTGTTTTTT	CASSPATNEKLFF
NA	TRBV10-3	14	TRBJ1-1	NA	TGTGCCATCAAAGAGACAGGCCAGAACACTGAAGCTTTCTTT	CAIKETGQNTEAFF
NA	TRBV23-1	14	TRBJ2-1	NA	TGCGCCAGCAGTCTTCCCAGGGGATACAATGAGCAGTTCTTC	CASSLPRGYNEQFF
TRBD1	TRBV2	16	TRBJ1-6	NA	TGTGCCAGCAAAGATTCCAGGGGGGCGGGGAATTCACCCCTCCACTTT	CASKDSRGAGNSPLHF
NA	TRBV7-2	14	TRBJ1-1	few	TGTGCCAGCAGCGAAGTCGGGGGGCACACTGAAGCTTTCTTT	CASSEVGGHTEAFF